This T cell receptor beta chain was sequenced for a study of blood T cell repertoires in COVID-19. Whole-study context: In each case, the material was cDNA or gDNA derived from T cells, B-cell-depleted T cells, or PBMCs.

Assay: immunoSEQ multiplex PCR; the TCRdb copy retains only in-frame clones and omits some. The data contain about 160,000 clones, under 85% of them singletons. The CDR3 is made up of 16 amino acids. After removal of 6 bases from V and 1 base from J, the junction contained 4 bases not matched to a gene. The V gene's germline CDR1 is WSHSY and CDR2 SAAADI. The sequenced material came from peripheral blood. The TCR originated in a man in his sixties who had recovered from COVID-19. The chain carries TRBV10-2 and TRBJ2-3; 13 nucleotides line up with TRBD2. CDR3 protein: CASREGLAGGTDTQYF. The DNA of the CDR3 is TGCGCCAGCAGGGAAGGACTAGCGGGGGGCACAGATACGCAGTATTTT.